The T cell receptor (beta chain) under discussion was sequenced for a study of T-cell memory formation after mild COVID-19 (dated by TCRdb to about 2021). Regarding the research as a whole: TCR sequence clusters from the two donors were found to be largely donor specific. Longitudinal TCRalpha and TCRbeta repertoire sequencing tracked T-cell clones expanding and contracting after mild COVID-19 in a couple of donors. Two young, previously healthy adult volunteers made up the cohort, one male and one female.

Sequencing was carried out with an Illumina NovaSeq 6000. TCRalpha and TCRbeta cDNA libraries were constructed by 5'RACE with constant-segment primers, with sample barcodes and unique molecular identifiers being introduced. Trizol reagent was used to extract RNA from every sample. Amplification of the libraries took two PCR steps, and the second step added a second sample barcode plus Illumina TruSeq adapters. The libraries were sequenced on an Illumina NovaSeq using 2 x 150 bp paired-end reads. Concerning the study's data processing: With migec v1.2.7, reads were demultiplexed and then collapsed into UMI-guided consensus sequences. Using mixcr v2.1.11, UMI consensuses were aligned to TRA and TRB V and J templates and then assembled into clonotypes. Clonotypes were classified as expanded or contracted when called significant by both edgeR and NoisET, with noise models trained on biological replicates. For edgeR calls, a false discovery rate-adjusted p below 0.01 and a log2 fold-change threshold of 1 were applied. As an exploratory analysis of dynamics, PCA with hierarchical clustering was applied to max-normalized trajectories of the 1000 most abundant clonotypes. Separately sequenced CD4+ and CD8+ repertoires were used to assign the CD4 or CD8 phenotype of responding clones. TCRdb trimmed public reads at Q25 via fastp, called clones via MiXCR and kept in-frame beta chains. Merged by CDR3 protein, the rows form single entries marked with the most common genes and DNA. The V and J calls, along with clone size, are taken from TCRdb and not from the paper's own processing. Across this sample there are under 300,000 distinct CDR3 sequences, with roughly 17% seen only once. Of the sample, roughly 23% is held by the ten largest clones.

According to the germline V gene, CDR1 reads SGHVS and CDR2 reads FQNEAQ. Spanning cysteine to phenylalanine, the CDR3 consists of 13 amino acids. Only CDR3 DNA remains: 39 bases, in frame from the first base. V has 4 bases trimmed and J has 3 bases trimmed; junction bases matching no gene number 2. Note on this clonotype: Its binding antigen is unknown. No much larger clone is present one base from it, and per-base qualities are unavailable.

PBMCs were isolated by Ficoll-Paque density gradient centrifugation. Study-wide conclusions, independent of this receptor: Contracting CD4+ clones appeared mostly in the CM and EM memory subsets, whereas CD8+ clones were enriched in EMRA. Clones that contracted from day 15 to 85 showed balanced CD4/CD8 phenotypes, whereas a second wave of clones that expanded from day 15 to 37 leaned towards CD4+. Only a couple of mild cases were covered by the study, and larger cohorts that include severe cases with pre-infection samples were considered necessary. Some responding clones were found in pre-infection memory, which suggests that pre-existing cross-reactive memory T cells took part in the SARS-CoV-2 response. SARS-CoV-2 specificity was not confirmed for the second-wave clones peaking on day 37.

In this chain, TRBV7-8 is recombined with TRBJ2-7; 8 central bases correspond to TRBD2. The TCR sequence derives from a man younger than 30 who had mild COVID-19 (a few samples of this study predate the infection). The sample titles of this study are shuffled in the database, so cell type and time point are left out; the donor was told from shared clones. Material: PBMCs or a T cell subset sorted from them (not recorded which). The DNA is TGTGCCAGCAGCTCTAGCGGGTTCTACGAGCAGTACTTC. Its protein product is CASSSSGFYEQYF. Reference TRBV7-8 and TRBJ2-7 genes cover what lies past the CDR3, so the full variable domain is GAGVSQSPRYKVAKRGQDVALRCDPISGHVSLFWYQQALGQGPEFLTYFQNEAQLDKSGLPSDRFFAERPEGSVSTLKIQRTQQEDSAVYLCASSSSGFYEQYFGPGTRLTVT.